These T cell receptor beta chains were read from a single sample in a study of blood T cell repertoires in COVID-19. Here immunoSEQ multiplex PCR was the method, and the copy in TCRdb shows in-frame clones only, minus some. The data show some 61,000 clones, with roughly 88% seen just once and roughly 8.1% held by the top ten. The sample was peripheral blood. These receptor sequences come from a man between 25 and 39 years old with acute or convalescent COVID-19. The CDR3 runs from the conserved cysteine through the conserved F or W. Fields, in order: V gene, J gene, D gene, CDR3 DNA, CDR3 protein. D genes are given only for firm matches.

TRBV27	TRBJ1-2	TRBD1	TGTGCCAGCAGTTTTGGACAGGGCGTCTATGGCTACACCTTC	CASSFGQGVYGYTF
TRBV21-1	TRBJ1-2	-	TGTGCCAGCAGCCCTCGACAGGGGGCGGTTGGCTACACCTTC	CASSPRQGAVGYTF
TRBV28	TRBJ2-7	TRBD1	TGTGCCAGCAGTCTTAACTCCTGGACAGGGAGGGAGCAGTACTTC	CASSLNSWTGREQYF
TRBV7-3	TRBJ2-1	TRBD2	TGTGCCAGCAGCCTTGAGAGACTAGCTAGGAATGAGCAGTTCTTC	CASSLERLARNEQFF
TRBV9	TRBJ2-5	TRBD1	TGTGCCAGCAGCCCCTCAGCCGGGACAGGGGGGGAGACCCAGTACTTC	CASSPSAGTGGETQYF
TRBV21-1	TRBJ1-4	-	TGTGCCAGCAGCAATTTACGAGGGAGCGAAGAAAAACTGTTTTTT	CASSNLRGSEEKLFF
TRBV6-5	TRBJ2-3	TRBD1	TGTGCCAGCATGAGTTGGGACAGGGTTGGGGATACGCAGTATTTT	CASMSWDRVGDTQYF
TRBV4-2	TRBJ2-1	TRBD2	TGTGCCAGCAGCCAAGAGATGGATAGCGGGAGCAACACTGACAATGAGCAGTTCTTC	CASSQEMDSGSNTDNEQFF
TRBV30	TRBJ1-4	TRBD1	TGTGCCTGGAGTGCCGGGACAGGGGGCAACGAAAAACTGTTTTTT	CAWSAGTGGNEKLFF
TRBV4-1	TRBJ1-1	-	TGCGCCAGCAGCCGCCTACACGGGGTCACTGAAGCTTTCTTT	CASSRLHGVTEAFF
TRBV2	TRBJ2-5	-	TGTGCCAGCAGTAAGACATTTGAGACCCAGTACTTC	CASSKTFETQYF
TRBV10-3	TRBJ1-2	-	TGTGCCATCAGTGAGCCGGACAGACCTGGCTACACCTTC	CAISEPDRPGYTF
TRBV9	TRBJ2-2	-	TGTGCCAGCAGCGCCCAGATTTCGACAGGTGTGAACACCGGGGAGCTGTTTTTT	CASSAQISTGVNTGELFF
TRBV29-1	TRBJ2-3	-	TGCAGCGTTCTCCCAGCGGGAGATACGCAGTATTTT	CSVLPAGDTQYF
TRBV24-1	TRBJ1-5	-	TGTGCCACCAGTCAGTCAGGGATAGGTGGCAATCAGCCCCAGCATTTT	CATSQSGIGGNQPQHF
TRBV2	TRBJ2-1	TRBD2	TGTGCCAGCAGTGGGTGGGGGGGCAATGAGCAGTTCTTC	CASSGWGGNEQFF
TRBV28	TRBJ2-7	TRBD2	TGTGCCAGCAGCAAAAGCGGGAGGGTCTACGAGCAGTACTTC	CASSKSGRVYEQYF
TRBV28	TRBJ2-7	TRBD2	TGTGCCAGCATCCTAAGTAGCGGGGACCAAGACGAGCAGTACTTC	CASILSSGDQDEQYF
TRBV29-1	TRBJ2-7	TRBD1	TGCAGCGTTGATTTAGGGACAGGCACCTACGAGCAGTACTTC	CSVDLGTGTYEQYF
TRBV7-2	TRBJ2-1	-	TGTGCCAGCAGCTTAGCGCGGTTTAAGGCTAGCTCCTACAATGAGCAGTTCTTC	CASSLARFKASSYNEQFF
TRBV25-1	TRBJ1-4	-	TGTGCCAGCAAGGGCGGGGAACGGGCTAATGAAAAACTGTTTTTT	CASKGGERANEKLFF
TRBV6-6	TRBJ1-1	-	TGTGCCAGCATCTCCAGGGGTGGTAGGAACACTGAAGCTTTCTTT	CASISRGGRNTEAFF
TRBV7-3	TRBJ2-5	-	TGTGCCAGCAGTCCGCAGGGACTGGTCAAAGAGACCCAGTACTTC	CASSPQGLVKETQYF
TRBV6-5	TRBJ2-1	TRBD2	TGTGCCAGCAGTACTCGAAGCGGGACTATCAATGAGCAGTTCTTC	CASSTRSGTINEQFF
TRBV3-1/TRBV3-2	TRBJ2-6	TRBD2	TGTGCCAGCATCCTAGCGGGAGAGCGACCTGGGGCCAACGTCCTGACTTTC	CASILAGERPGANVLTF
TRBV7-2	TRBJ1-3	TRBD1	TGTGCCAGCAGCCGCGGGACAGGGACTGGAAACACCATATATTTT	CASSRGTGTGNTIYF
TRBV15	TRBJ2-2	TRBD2	TGTGCCACCAGCAGTAGCGGGAGAATGGACACCGGGGAGCTGTTTTTT	CATSSSGRMDTGELFF
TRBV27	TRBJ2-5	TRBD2	TGTGCCAGCAGTTTCTTAAGCGGGGGCCAAGAGACCCAGTACTTC	CASSFLSGGQETQYF
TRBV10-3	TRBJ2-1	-	TGTGCCATCAGTGAACTAGCCAATGAGCAGTTCTTC	CAISELANEQFF
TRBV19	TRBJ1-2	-	TGTGCCAGTAGTATAGTTATTTTGGGCAGGGGATACTATGGCTACACCTTC	CASSIVILGRGYYGYTF
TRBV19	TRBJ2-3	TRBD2	TGTGCCAGTAGTATAGATGGGGGGGGATTCGGAGATACGCAGTATTTT	CASSIDGGGFGDTQYF
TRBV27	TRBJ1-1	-	TGTGCCAGCCTCTCAATGGCAGGGGAGAACACTGAAGCTTTCTTT	CASLSMAGENTEAFF